The 3 T cell receptor beta chains below all came from one sample that was sequenced in a study of CD8+CD57+ T cells in acquired aplastic anemia. Individuals selected for sequencing had exhibited CD8+CD57+ cell expansion on flow cytometry. TCR beta VDJ and CDR3 were profiled, and genomic DNA was the template. TCRdb redid the calling of the reads with MiXCR, one entry per CDR3 protein. The sample yields approximately 300,000 distinct CDR3 sequences, about 50% seen once. Input material: sorted CD4+, CD8+, or CD8+CD57+ T cells (not recorded which) from PBMCs. These receptors were obtained from a human donor with aplastic anemia.

J is TRBJ2-5 and V is TRBV11-1; 8 nucleotides line up with TRBD2. V trimming: 6 bases; J trimming: 2 bases; junction bases outside the gene matches: 5. The germline V gene encodes CDR1 SGHAT and CDR2 FQDESV (reference sequence). This CDR3 spans 14 amino acids. CDR3 DNA sequence: TGTGCCAGCAGTCAATTAGCGGGGCAAGAGACCCAGTACTTC. This gives the protein CASSQLAGQETQYF.

This rearrangement joins TRBV12-3 or TRBV12-4 to TRBJ1-2; 9 nucleotides line up with TRBD1. The CDR3 has 13 residues. Trimming at V came to 7 bases and at J to 4 bases, leaving 4 bases not matched to a gene. In nucleotides, the CDR3 is TGTGCCAGCATCCGGACAGGGGCCTATGGCTACACCTTC. As protein: CASIRTGAYGYTF.

This clonotype came up once. The chain uses TRBV10-3 and TRBJ2-7; D is unclear. Trimming removed 2 bases from V and 6 bases from J, with 8 bases in between. CDR3 length: 12 residues. Germline V gene lookup returns CDR1 ENHRY and CDR2 SYGVKD. Here the CDR3 DNA reads TGTGCCATCAGTGAGGAGCAGTCCGAGCAGTACTTC. This encodes CAISEEQSEQYF.